A selection of T cell receptor beta chains follows, all from one sample in a study of post-analysis software for immune sequencing data. TCRdb re-called the PCR reads through MiXCR, storing one row per CDR3 protein. The table lists 750,000 to 950,000 distinct CDR3 sequences, about half of them singletons. Sequences were obtained from blood. These receptors all stem from a girl between 10 and 17 years old with multiple sclerosis. CDR3s include the opening cysteine and the closing phenylalanine or tryptophan. The order of the fields is V gene, CDR3 length, CDR3 protein.

v_call: TRBV29-1; cdr3_length: 15; cdr3_aa: CSVVLAALPSYEQYF
v_call: TRBV5-1; cdr3_length: 20; cdr3_aa: CASSSGATGGTSGLSYEQYF
v_call: TRBV25-1; cdr3_length: 13; cdr3_aa: CASSEYGVAEQFF
v_call: TRBV7-2; cdr3_length: 15; cdr3_aa: CASSYLAGPFNEQFF
v_call: TRBV7-2; cdr3_length: 17; cdr3_aa: CASSLDRPGLAGDEQFF
v_call: TRBV24-1; cdr3_length: 12; cdr3_aa: CATSDFGYEQYF
v_call: TRBV9; cdr3_length: 16; cdr3_aa: CASSADTSGSTDTQYF
v_call: TRBV20-1; cdr3_length: 15; cdr3_aa: CSARRTAGGWNEQFF
v_call: TRBV19; cdr3_length: 17; cdr3_aa: CASSITRTSGPYNEQFF
v_call: TRBV12-3/TRBV12-4; cdr3_length: 14; cdr3_aa: CACSPTGGGYEQYF
v_call: TRBV28; cdr3_length: 16; cdr3_aa: CASSLYKSSGSHEQFF
v_call: TRBV12-3/TRBV12-4; cdr3_length: 18; cdr3_aa: CASTSAVLAGVENNEQYF
v_call: TRBV12-3/TRBV12-4; cdr3_length: 15; cdr3_aa: CASSYGTSGINEQFF